Below, one TCR beta chain is given with its context. No antigen is known for it. The data were obtained in a study of coeliac disease. This CDR3 is 14 amino acids long. Germline V gives CDR1 KGHSH, CDR2 LQKENI. V shed 6 bases, J shed 3 bases, and the junction held 8 bases outside the gene matches. Assay used: immunoSEQ multiplex PCR; TCRdb lists only in-frame clones, some missing. The sample carries under 3,000 clones, 66% recorded once. Study-level findings and limits: Published gliadin-specific TRB sequences appeared in 9 of 18 coeliac samples, 1 of 6 controls.

The V call is TRBV18, the J call TRBJ2-7; 7 positions agree with TRBD1. The clonotype comes from a woman in her seventies with celiac disease on a gluten-free diet. Sequencing was done on a sample of lamina propria lymphocytes from the gut. CDR3 in amino acids: CASSRTGTVYEQYF. In DNA, the CDR3 is TGTGCCAGCTCGCGTACCGGGACAGTCTACGAGCAGTACTTC.